Listed below are T cell receptor beta chains from one sample, sequenced in a study of blood T cell repertoires in COVID-19. Sequencing used immunoSEQ multiplex PCR; TCRdb keeps in-frame clones, though not all of them. Of under 250,000 clones in the sample, under 90% are singletons; the top ten hold 3% to 4%. Sequenced material: PBMCs or T cells enriched from blood (not recorded which). The receptor set was obtained from a woman aged 55-70 years who had recovered from COVID-19. Each CDR3 is given with its conserved first and last residue. A D gene is named only where the DNA matches it firmly. The size field is filled for only some rows; it gives once, few, many or a size class.

V gene,D gene,J gene,clone size,CDR3 DNA,CDR3 protein
TRBV2,NA,TRBJ1-2,NA,TGTGCCAGCAGTGAGATACAGGTCTATGGCTACACCTTC,CASSEIQVYGYTF
TRBV7-9,NA,TRBJ1-4,NA,TGTGCCAGCAGCTTAGGGATGGGGCCATCGAGGGAAAAACTGTTTTTT,CASSLGMGPSREKLFF
TRBV6-4,NA,TRBJ1-6,NA,TGTGCCAGCAGTGACCGACAGAGAAATTCACCCCTCCACTTT,CASSDRQRNSPLHF
TRBV7-8,NA,TRBJ1-1,NA,TGTGCCAGCGTCCAAGGGGGGAACACTGAAGCTTTCTTT,CASVQGGNTEAFF
TRBV7-2,NA,TRBJ2-7,NA,TGTGCCAGCAGCTCATCGTGGCCTTCTGAGCAGTACTTC,CASSSSWPSEQYF
TRBV6-8,NA,TRBJ2-1,NA,TGTGCCAGCTCACTAGAGGGAGTAGGGGGTGTAACTCTTCAGAGCTCCTACAATGAGCAGTTCTTC,CASSLEGVGGVTLQSSYNEQFF
TRBV28,TRBD2,TRBJ2-2,NA,TGTGCCAGCAGTCCTACTAGCGGAGTATTCACCGGGGAGCTGTTTTTT,CASSPTSGVFTGELFF
TRBV6-5,NA,TRBJ1-2,NA,TGTGCCAGCAGGCTGGGGGAGGGGCGCGGCTACACCTTC,CASRLGEGRGYTF
TRBV5-1,NA,TRBJ2-2,NA,TGCGCCAGCAGCTTGGGCGGCAGCACGAACACCGGGGAGCTGTTTTTT,CASSLGGSTNTGELFF
TRBV5-1,TRBD2,TRBJ2-7,NA,TGCGCCAGCAGCTCCTCCGGGACTAGGACTGGCGAGCAGTACTTC,CASSSSGTRTGEQYF
TRBV29-1,NA,TRBJ2-7,NA,TGCAGCGTCCGCCCCGCAGGAGGCTACGAGCAGTACTTC,CSVRPAGGYEQYF
TRBV5-8,NA,TRBJ1-5,once,TGTGCCAGCAGCCGGAGGGGAGATCAGCCCCAGCATTTT,CASSRRGDQPQHF
TRBV5-8,NA,TRBJ2-3,NA,TGTGCCAGCAGGGCAGGGCAGGCAGATACGCAGTATTTT,CASRAGQADTQYF
TRBV28,TRBD1,TRBJ2-1,once,TGTGCCAGCAGCGCGACAGGGATGCGCTCCTACAATGAGCAGTTCTTC,CASSATGMRSYNEQFF
TRBV14,TRBD1,TRBJ1-2,NA,TGTGCCAGCAGCCCGCGTACAGGGGACGGCTACACCTTC,CASSPRTGDGYTF
TRBV19,NA,TRBJ2-3,NA,TGTGCCAGTAGTATGAGCGGGACAGATACGCAGTATTTT,CASSMSGTDTQYF
TRBV29-1,TRBD1,TRBJ2-1,NA,TGCAGCGTCGTGGGACAGCTAAACAATGAGCAGTTCTTC,CSVVGQLNNEQFF
TRBV15,TRBD1,TRBJ2-5,NA,TGTGCCACCAGCCGCGACAGGGGACAAGAGACCCAGTACTTC,CATSRDRGQETQYF
TRBV29-1,TRBD2,TRBJ2-5,once,TGCAGCGTTGGGGTAGCGGGAGATGGGGAGACCCAGTACTTC,CSVGVAGDGETQYF
TRBV7-2,TRBD2,TRBJ2-3,NA,TGTGCCAGCAGCTTAGCGCCTAGCGGGGGGGCAGATACGCAGTATTTT,CASSLAPSGGADTQYF
TRBV7-2,NA,TRBJ1-6,NA,TGTGCCAGCACGGCCGCGGGGTTTTCACCCCTCCACTTT,CASTAAGFSPLHF
TRBV27,NA,TRBJ1-1,NA,TGTGCCAGCAGTTTATCGACGGGGATGAACACTGAAGCTTTCTTT,CASSLSTGMNTEAFF
TRBV20-1,NA,TRBJ2-1,NA,TGCAGTGCTAATTTTGGCGAGCAGTTCTTC,CSANFGEQFF
TRBV7-2,TRBD2,TRBJ2-7,NA,TGTGCCAGCAGCTCGCATGGGACTAGCGGGATGGGGTCCTACGAGCAGTACTTC,CASSSHGTSGMGSYEQYF
TRBV12-3/TRBV12-4,NA,TRBJ2-1,many,TGTGCCAGCAGTTTGGGAGCGACCGAGCAGTTCTTC,CASSLGATEQFF
TRBV18,TRBD2,TRBJ2-1,once,TGTGCCAGCTCGCCCTTGACTAGCGGGAGTTACAATGAGCAGTTCTTC,CASSPLTSGSYNEQFF
TRBV7-2,TRBD2,TRBJ2-2,NA,TGTGCCAGCAGCTTTTCCGGGACTAGCGGGGACACCGGGGAGCTGTTTTTT,CASSFSGTSGDTGELFF